This T cell receptor (beta chain) was identified during a study of blood T cell repertoires in COVID-19 (dated by TCRdb to the early 2020s). About the investigation overall: Samples from collaborators originated in the United States, Italy and Spain and spanned both the acute and convalescent phases of COVID-19. The material from the prospective study consisted of cDNA or gDNA derived from T cells, B-cell-depleted T cells, or PBMCs. Subjects who had been exposed to COVID-19, were actively infected with it, or had recovered from it provided the deeply sampled blood TCRbeta repertoires that made up the dataset. The repertoires were released in a freely available public database intended as a resource for research on the immune response to SARS-CoV-2. Samples came from the ongoing ImmuneRACE study (first 160 participants) plus 1,254 subjects from 6 global collaborators. A de-identified subject ID, COVID-19 status, age in years and sex were almost always included in the sample metadata. Where available, HLA class I and class II types were obtained from metadata supplied by the sample provider rather than from assay-based typing. Results and caveats for the whole study, not just this receptor: Clinical and demographic metadata were provided uncurated, with the amount varying by source and participant.

Reading the germline V gene gives CDR1 MDHEN and CDR2 SYDVKM. The cysteine opens and the phenylalanine closes a CDR3 of 12 amino acids. This entry keeps only the CDR3 DNA: 36 bases, framed from base 1. V is pared back by 5 bases and J by 8 bases, with 12 bases lying between the germline termini. TCRbeta CDR3 regions were amplified from genomic DNA by means of the immunoSEQ Assay, a bias-controlled multiplex PCR. Regarding the original processing steps: Nucleated cell counts per sample were estimated from amplification of reference gene primers within the assay. To quantify the absolute abundance of each unique TCRbeta CDR3 rearrangement, sequence reads were collapsed and filtered. For each sample, productive Simpson clonality was calculated as the square root of Simpson's diversity index over productive rearrangements. TCRdb took over this immuneACCESS table, retaining in-frame rearrangements with V and J assigned. Such tables are incomplete; in checked studies, under half of the missing clones stem from an unresolved V gene, and the remainder is unexplained. D and trimming were read from the DNA, whereas the V and J calls and clone size are those reported in that table. Here the sample has about 260,000 clones; about 90% occur a single time. In total, the top ten clones hold over 3% of the sample.

Turning to this clone: The target of this receptor is not known. No much larger clonotype is one base removed from it; base qualities were not supplied.

Participants in the prospective study were enrolled through a virtual design, were aged about 18 to 100 years, and lived in 20 to 30 United States geographic areas. Cohort assignment in the prospective study relied on participant-reported clinical history from a screening survey and a study questionnaire. Exposed participants had been in contact with someone with a PCR-confirmed or clinician-diagnosed COVID-19 case within 2 weeks of study entry. Mobile phlebotomists in the prospective study collected whole blood, serum and a nasopharyngeal or oropharyngeal swab from every participant. Additional blood draws and questionnaires over an approximately 2-month period could optionally be provided by prospective study participants. Prospective study blood samples were shipped either frozen or at room temperature before DNA extraction.

The receptor was derived from a middle-aged woman who had been exposed to COVID-19. The chain couples TRBV28 to TRBJ1-2; TRBD1 is perhaps the D gene, given 6 matching bases. The material sequenced was PBMCs or T cells enriched from blood (not recorded which). The nucleotides are TGTGCCAGCAGTCAAATCGACAGGGGCTACACCTTC. Translation gives CASSQIDRGYTF.